This TCR beta chain originates from a study of blood T cell repertoires in COVID-19. Study as a whole: The United States, Italy and Spain supplied acute and convalescent COVID-19 samples. T cells, B-cell-depleted T cells, or PBMCs provided the cDNA or gDNA that served as material.

In its sample, this clone was seen a few times. Clones were read by immunoSEQ multiplex PCR, and TCRdb kept only the in-frame ones, dropping some. The table shows 190,000 or so clones, with roughly nine tenths occurring only once. This TCR came from a woman in her 70s with acute or convalescent COVID-19. Material: peripheral blood.

CDR3 coding DNA: TGCGCCAGCAGCGCCATGGACAGGGCGGGAGATACGCAGTATTTT. This encodes CASSAMDRAGDTQYF. This rearrangement joins TRBV5-1 to TRBJ2-3, with TRBD1 matching over 8 bases. J lost 5 bases, V lost 4 bases, and 9 bases had no gene match. Germline assignment: CDR1 SGHRS and CDR2 YFSETQ. CDR3 length: 15 residues. The full variable domain, completed using reference TRBV5-1 and TRBJ2-3, is KAGVTQTPRYLIKTRGQQVTLSCSPISGHRSVSWYQQTPGQGLQFLFEYFSETQRNKGNFPGRFSGRQFSNSRSEMNVSTLELGDSALYLCASSAMDRAGDTQYFGPGTRLTVL.